This TCR beta chain was identified during a study of T cell repertoires in cytomegalovirus infection (dated by TCRdb to 2018 to 2020). Some background on the complete study: The HLA type of each donor mattered for the analysis, because public TCR beta signatures pointed to carriage of CMV infection along with the matching HLA type. Overall study outcomes, separate from this receptor: The ex vivo response was dominated by HLA-C-restricted CMV-specific TCR beta clonotypes, which also provided the single most frequent clonotype in two of eight donors. In both this cohort and an independent roughly 400-donor cohort, the cumulative frequency of public TCR beta family members distinguished carriers of CMV infection plus the relevant HLA type.

V is clipped by 0 bases and J by 8 bases, and the sequence between their germline boundaries is 8 bases long. CDR1 and CDR2, per the germline V gene (reference sequence), are SGHNT and YYREEE. From the cysteine through the phenylalanine, the CDR3 covers 12 amino acids. Kept here is only the CDR3 DNA, which spans 36 bases and is read in frame from base 1. Sequencing instrument: Illumina HiSeq 1500. TCRdb reworked the public reads: Q25 trimming with fastp, MiXCR clone assembly, productive beta chains retained. Rows with a matching CDR3 protein are joined into one entry that keeps the most common DNA and genes. The table for this sample lists hundreds of thousands of distinct CDR3 sequences; about 24% of them were counted only once. The ten most abundant clones make up under 8.5% of the sample. Turning to this clonotype: Its antigen is still unknown. It has no much larger one-base neighbor in the sample; base qualities were not kept.

The receptor comes from a human donor in good health (CMV status not recorded). Some clones in this sample may be carry-over from other donors' samples. The V gene is TRBV5-4 and the J gene is TRBJ1-1; the D segment cannot be called with confidence. Sequencing used CD8+ T cells from PBMCs. The bases read TGTGCCAGCAGCTTGGAGTCCAGGGAAGCTTTCTTT. It is translated as CASSLESREAFF.